This passage covers 20 T cell receptor beta chains from one sample sequenced in a study of Graves' ophthalmopathy and Graves' hyperthyroidism. The authors amplified TCR beta CDR3 regions from RNA transcripts. After a first-round RT-PCR with HTBI primers, a second-round multiplex PCR was run. Each CDR3 protein is one row after TCRdb ran MiXCR on the multiplex PCR reads. The sample includes about 170,000 distinct CDR3 sequences, roughly two fifths seen only once; the top ten take 5.8%. The sequencing sample was made of peripheral blood. The receptors stem from a woman aged 40 to 55 with Graves' ophthalmopathy.

The chain employs TRBV15 and TRBJ1-5; D gene ambiguous. Trimming stripped 1 base from V and 7 bases from J, with 17 bases between. There are 16 residues in the CDR3. The germline CDR1 and CDR2 sequences are LNHNV and YYDKDF (reference sequence). CDR3 protein: CATSRGGPRAHQPQHF. CDR3 nucleotide sequence: TGTGCCACCAGCAGAGGAGGACCCCGGGCACACCAGCCCCAGCATTTT.

This clonotype showed up many times. The CDR3 is CASSFSTGELFF. The CDR3 nucleotides read TGTGCCAGCAGTTTTAGTACCGGGGAGCTGTTTTTT. This chain links TRBV27 with TRBJ2-2, with D uncertain. This CDR3 has 12 residues. Germline V gives CDR1 MNHEY, CDR2 SMNVEV (reference sequence). V dropped 3 bases and J dropped 5 bases, with 4 bases sitting between them.

This clonotype has a count of ten or more. In DNA form, the CDR3 reads TGTGCCAGCAGCTTTGGGACAGGGGGGAACACTGAAGCTTTCTTT. Residues: CASSFGTGGNTEAFF. The V and J genes are TRBV11-1 and TRBJ1-1, with 11 bases fitting TRBD1. The CDR3 spans 15 residues. After removal of 3 bases from V and 1 base from J, the junction contained 1 base not matched to a gene. The germline gives CDR1 SGHAT, CDR2 FQDESV (reference sequence).

The rearrangement uses TRBV6-5 and TRBJ2-5, with TRBD2 matching over 10 bases. This CDR3 is 17 amino acids long. The V segment lost 4 bases and the J segment 5 bases; nucleotides outside the gene matches: 13. Germline V gene lookup returns CDR1 MNHEY and CDR2 SVGAGI. CDR3 loop: CASSSAVLAGREETQYF. In nucleotides, the CDR3 is TGTGCCAGCAGTTCAGCGGTACTAGCGGGAAGGGAGGAGACCCAGTACTTC.

This clonotype was observed at least ten times. The J gene is TRBJ1-5, the V gene TRBV19; 7 positions match TRBD1. This CDR3 has 15 residues. Germline CDR1 and CDR2: LNHDA and SQIVND (reference sequence). The J segment lost 6 bases and the V segment lost 6 bases, leaving 11 bases of the junction unmatched. CDR3 nucleotide sequence: TGTGCCAGTAGGACGGAGACAGGGCGAAGTCAGCCCCAGCATTTT. This codes for CASRTETGRSQPQHF.

This clonotype was seen repeatedly, ten times or more. This sequence joins TRBV6-5 and TRBJ2-7, with 10 bases lining up with TRBD1. There are 16 residues in the CDR3. Unmatched junction bases numbered 6, after V lost 2 bases and J lost 2 bases. Germline V gene sequence: CDR1 MNHEY, CDR2 SVGAGI. The DNA for the CDR3 is TGTGCCAGCAGTTACGAGGGGACAGGGGATACCTACGAGCAGTACTTC. Encoded protein: CASSYEGTGDTYEQYF.

This clonotype appeared many times. The chain uses TRBV29-1 and TRBJ1-1, with D perhaps matching TRBD1 (5 bases). CDR1 and CDR2 (germline): SQVTM, ANQGSEA. The germline V and J ends were trimmed by 4 bases and 1 base, with 10 bases remaining between them. The length of the CDR3 is 13 residues. The CDR3 coding sequence is TGCAGCGTTGTGGGGGGATCGAACACTGAAGCTTTCTTT. Protein sequence: CSVVGGSNTEAFF.

The sample holds one count of this clonotype. The rearrangement links TRBV20-1 to TRBJ1-6; D is undetermined. V shed 1 base and J shed 10 bases, with 14 bases lying between them. This CDR3 has 14 amino acids. The V gene's germline CDR1 is DFQATT and CDR2 SNEGSKA (reference sequence). The chain's CDR3 is CSARGRLAPSPLHF. CDR3 sequence (DNA): TGCAGTGCTAGAGGCAGGCTGGCACCATCACCCCTCCACTTT.

Concerning this clonotype: At one of its ends the junction is not consistent with the germline gene, which may arise from a read error. The chain uses TRBV6-4 and TRBJ2-7; TRBD2 might be the D (6 bases). The CDR3 totals 15 residues. The germline V gene encodes CDR1 MRHNA and CDR2 SNTAGT. The CDR3 reads CAGSEGAGFSYEQYF. CDR3 nucleotide sequence: TGTGCCGGCAGTGAAGGCGCGGGGTTCTCCTACGAGCAGTACTTC.

The sample holds one count of this clonotype. The gene calls are TRBV12-3 or TRBV12-4 and TRBJ1-1; D not resolved. Trimming pared 3 bases from V and 4 bases from J, leaving 12 bases between. This CDR3 is built from 14 residues. In nucleotides, the CDR3 is TGTGCCAGCAGTTTTCGGCCAGGATTCACTGAAGCTTTCTTT. Residues: CASSFRPGFTEAFF.

Ten or more counts support this clonotype. This rearrangement joins TRBV6-2 or TRBV6-3 to TRBJ1-1; D possibly corresponds to TRBD1 (5 bases). The CDR3 extends over 11 amino acids. Germline assignment: CDR1 MNHEY and CDR2 SVGEGT. Trimming shortened V by 8 bases and J by 2 bases, and 6 bases separated the two germline ends. The CDR3 region is CASQGNTEAFF. The CDR3 DNA reads as TGTGCCAGCCAGGGAAACACTGAAGCTTTCTTT.

This clonotype was counted at least ten times. The gene calls are TRBV5-1 and TRBJ2-2; D may be TRBD1 (6 bases). Trimming cost V 2 bases and J 2 bases, with 10 bases left between them. The length of the CDR3 is 15 residues. CDR1 is SGHRS, CDR2 YFSETQ, per germline. As DNA, the CDR3 is TGCGCCAGCAGCTTAGGGACAACTAACACCGGGGAGCTGTTTTTT. Its protein is CASSLGTTNTGELFF.

This clonotype was seen ten or more times. J is TRBJ2-5 and V is TRBV19; 9 bases match TRBD2. V trimming: 3 bases; J trimming: 2 bases; junction bases outside the gene matches: 7. The CDR3 sequence is 16 residues long. Germline loops: CDR1 LNHDA, CDR2 SQIVND (reference sequence). The DNA of the CDR3 is TGTGCCAGTAGTATTATGGGAGCGGGGGGACAAGAGACCCAGTACTTC. It encodes CASSIMGAGGQETQYF.

The gene calls are TRBV27 and TRBJ2-5, with 7 bases matching TRBD1. The CDR3 contains 14 residues. J was trimmed by 0 bases and V by 5 bases; bases with no gene match: 3. CDR1 and CDR2 (germline): MNHEY, SMNVEV (reference sequence). In DNA form, the CDR3 reads TGTGCCAGCAGTCACGACAGGGACCAAGAGACCCAGTACTTC. This gives the protein CASSHDRDQETQYF.

V usage is TRBV6-5 and J usage is TRBJ2-7, with D perhaps assigned TRBD1 or TRBD2 (5 bases each). The CDR3 runs 13 residues. Trimming removed 0 bases at V and 7 bases at J, with 10 bases between. Per the germline V gene, CDR1 is MNHEY and CDR2 is SVGAGI. This chain's CDR3 is CASSYSREKEQYF. The CDR3 DNA is TGTGCCAGCAGTTACTCCAGGGAGAAGGAGCAGTACTTC.

This chain connects TRBV5-5 to TRBJ2-7; TRBD1 aligns across 7 bases. The CDR3 consists of 14 residues. The germline gives CDR1 SGHKS, CDR2 YYEKEE (reference sequence). Germline trimming cut 2 bases from V and 1 base from J; bases unmatched to any gene: 3. CDR3 in amino acids: CASSFGQVSYEQYF. The DNA of the CDR3 is TGTGCCAGCAGCTTCGGACAGGTTTCCTACGAGCAGTACTTC.

The chain has TRBV7-9 and TRBJ2-7; TRBD2 matches 7 bases. This CDR3 has 15 residues. Losses at the gene ends were 0 bases for V and 1 base for J; bases not matched to a gene: 3. Per the germline V gene, CDR1 is SEHNR and CDR2 is FQNEAQ (reference sequence). CDR3 loop: CASSLAQGGSYEQYF. Written as DNA, the CDR3 is TGTGCCAGCAGCTTAGCTCAGGGAGGGTCCTACGAGCAGTACTTC. Complete variable domain (other parts from reference TRBV7-9 and TRBJ2-7): DTGVSQNPRHKITKRGQNVTFRCDPISEHNRLYWYRQTLGQGPEFLTYFQNEAQLEKSRLLSDRFSAERPKGSFSTLEIQRTEQGDSAMYLCASSLAQGGSYEQYFGPGTRLTVT.

In its sample, this clonotype was seen many times. The rearrangement uses TRBV6-1 and TRBJ1-6; the match to TRBD1 covers 9 bases. V lost 6 bases and J lost 5; bases outside the gene matches: 2. CDR3 length: 14 amino acids. CDR1 MNHNS and CDR2 SASEGT come from the germline V gene. The CDR3 DNA reads as TGTGCCAGCAGGGGACAGGGAAATAATTCACCCCTCCACTTT. Its translation: CASRGQGNNSPLHF.

The chain links TRBV20-1 to TRBJ2-7; 8 bases agree with TRBD2. Germline-derived CDR1 and CDR2 are DFQATT and SNEGSKA (reference sequence). This CDR3 has 15 residues. V shed 3 bases and J 4 bases; nucleotides not matched to a gene: 11. The CDR3 spells CSARHVAGWAYEQYF. As DNA, the CDR3 is TGCAGTGCTAGGCATGTAGCGGGATGGGCTTACGAGCAGTACTTC.

This clonotype was seen at least ten times. This rearrangement joins TRBV4-1 to TRBJ2-6, with D perhaps TRBD1 (5 bases). Germline V gene sequence: CDR1 MGHRA, CDR2 YSYEKL. This CDR3 region has 17 residues. Trimming cost V 4 bases and J 4 bases, with 17 bases left between them. The CDR3 reads CASSRHWGASGANVLTF. The CDR3 DNA reads as TGCGCCAGCAGCCGGCACTGGGGCGCATCCGGGGCCAACGTCCTGACTTTC.